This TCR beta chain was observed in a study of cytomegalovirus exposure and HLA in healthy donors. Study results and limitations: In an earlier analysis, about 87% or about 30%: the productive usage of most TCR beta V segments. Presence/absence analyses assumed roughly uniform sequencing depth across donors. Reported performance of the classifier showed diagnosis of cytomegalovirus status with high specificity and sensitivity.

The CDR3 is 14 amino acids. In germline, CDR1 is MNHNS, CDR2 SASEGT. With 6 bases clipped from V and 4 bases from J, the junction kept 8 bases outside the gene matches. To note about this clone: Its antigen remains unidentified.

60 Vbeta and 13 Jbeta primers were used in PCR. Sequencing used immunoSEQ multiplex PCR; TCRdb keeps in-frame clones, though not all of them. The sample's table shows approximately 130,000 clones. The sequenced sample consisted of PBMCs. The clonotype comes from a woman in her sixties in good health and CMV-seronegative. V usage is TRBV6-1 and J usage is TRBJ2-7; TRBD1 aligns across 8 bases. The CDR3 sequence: CASRRDRMGYEQYF. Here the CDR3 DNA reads TGTGCCAGCAGAAGGGACAGGATGGGATACGAGCAGTACTTC.